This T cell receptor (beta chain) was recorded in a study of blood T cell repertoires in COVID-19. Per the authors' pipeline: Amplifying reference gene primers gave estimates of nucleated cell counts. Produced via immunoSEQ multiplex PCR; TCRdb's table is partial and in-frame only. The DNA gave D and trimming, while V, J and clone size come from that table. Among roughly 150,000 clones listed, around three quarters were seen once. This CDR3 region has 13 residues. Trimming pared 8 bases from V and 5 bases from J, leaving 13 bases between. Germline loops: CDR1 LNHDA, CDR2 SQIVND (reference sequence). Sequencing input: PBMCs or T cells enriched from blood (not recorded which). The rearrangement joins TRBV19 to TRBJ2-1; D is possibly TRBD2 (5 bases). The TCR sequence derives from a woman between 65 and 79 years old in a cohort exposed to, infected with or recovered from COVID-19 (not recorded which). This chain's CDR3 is CASSRGANNEQFF. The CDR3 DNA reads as TGTGCCAGTTCTCGGGGTGCGAACAATGAGCAGTTCTTC.